These T cell receptor beta chains were read from a single sample in a study of blood T cells in healthy people across ages. TCRdb used MiXCR to reprocess the 5' RACE reads, holding one entry per CDR3 protein. Of 1.8 million or so distinct CDR3 sequences listed, roughly two fifths are singletons. Sequencing was carried out using blood. These receptors all come from a human donor in good health. Each CDR3 is given with its conserved first and last residue. Fields, in order: J gene, D gene, clone size, V gene, CDR3 DNA, CDR3 protein. The D gene is left open where the match is weak. Size is omitted from some rows. Given values are once, few, many or a class for expanded clones.

j_gene: TRBJ1-4; d_gene: .; abundance: .; v_gene: TRBV9; CDR3nt: TGTGCCAGCAGCCTTTCGGGAGCGGATGAAAAACTGTTTTTT; CDR3aa: CASSLSGADEKLFF
j_gene: TRBJ2-3; d_gene: .; abundance: .; v_gene: TRBV2; CDR3nt: TGTGCCAGCTCAGAAAGCGGGCCTAGCACAGATACGCGGTATTTT; CDR3aa: CASSESGPSTDTRYF
j_gene: TRBJ1-1; d_gene: .; abundance: .; v_gene: TRBV5-6; CDR3nt: TGTGCCAGCAGCCCCGGAGAGGGACTCACTGAAGCTTTCTTT; CDR3aa: CASSPGEGLTEAFF
j_gene: TRBJ2-1; d_gene: .; abundance: .; v_gene: TRBV14; CDR3nt: TGTGCCAGCAGCCTGACCTCACAGGGCGCCTACAACGATGAGCAGTTCTTC; CDR3aa: CASSLTSQGAYNDEQFF
j_gene: TRBJ2-3; d_gene: .; abundance: .; v_gene: TRBV6-5; CDR3nt: TGTGCCAGCAGTTACGATACTCTCGGGGTGAGCACAGATACGCAGTATTTT; CDR3aa: CASSYDTLGVSTDTQYF
j_gene: TRBJ2-1; d_gene: TRBD2; abundance: few; v_gene: TRBV7-2; CDR3nt: TGTGCCAGCAGCTTAGGGGCTAGCGGCCCGGGGTTCAATGAGCAGTTCTTC; CDR3aa: CASSLGASGPGFNEQFF
j_gene: TRBJ1-2; d_gene: .; abundance: .; v_gene: TRBV11-2; CDR3nt: TGTGCCAGCAGCTCCCCGTCCGGGGGCAGGAGCTATGGCTACACCTTC; CDR3aa: CASSSPSGGRSYGYTF
j_gene: TRBJ2-2; d_gene: TRBD1; abundance: .; v_gene: TRBV29-1; CDR3nt: TGCAGCGTTGTGGGACAGGGTAATAGGACCGGGGAGCTGTTTTTT; CDR3aa: CSVVGQGNRTGELFF
j_gene: TRBJ2-7; d_gene: TRBD1; abundance: few; v_gene: TRBV15; CDR3nt: TGTGCCACCAGCCGAAACAGGGGGCCTAACTACGAGCAGTACTTC; CDR3aa: CATSRNRGPNYEQYF
j_gene: TRBJ1-4; d_gene: .; abundance: .; v_gene: TRBV4-2; CDR3nt: TGTGCCAGCAGCCAAGTAGGTTCTGGGGGTCTGTTTTTT; CDR3aa: CASSQVGSGGLFF
j_gene: TRBJ2-1; d_gene: .; abundance: .; v_gene: TRBV2; CDR3nt: TGTGCCAGCAGTGAAAGACCGAACAATGAGCAGTTCTTC; CDR3aa: CASSERPNNEQFF
j_gene: TRBJ1-4; d_gene: .; abundance: .; v_gene: TRBV20-1; CDR3nt: TGCAGTGCTAGAGATCCCCGGACTAATGAAAAACTGTTTTTT; CDR3aa: CSARDPRTNEKLFF
j_gene: TRBJ2-1; d_gene: TRBD2; abundance: .; v_gene: TRBV12-3/TRBV12-4; CDR3nt: TGTGCCAGCAGCCCCTGGGGGGGAGCCTACAATGAGCAGTTCTTC; CDR3aa: CASSPWGGAYNEQFF
j_gene: TRBJ1-2; d_gene: .; abundance: few; v_gene: TRBV20-1; CDR3nt: TGCAGTGCTAGAGATCAGGAGACGCCCTATGGCTACACCTTC; CDR3aa: CSARDQETPYGYTF
j_gene: TRBJ2-3; d_gene: TRBD2; abundance: few; v_gene: TRBV20-1; CDR3nt: TGCAGTGCTAGAGACCCCACCTCGGCGGGGGGTCAGAGGTTCACAGATACGCAGTATTTT; CDR3aa: CSARDPTSAGGQRFTDTQYF
j_gene: TRBJ1-5; d_gene: .; abundance: .; v_gene: TRBV11-2; CDR3nt: TGTGCCAGCAGCTTAGATCTTCGGGCCAATCAGCCCCAGCATTTT; CDR3aa: CASSLDLRANQPQHF
j_gene: TRBJ2-1; d_gene: .; abundance: .; v_gene: TRBV2; CDR3nt: TGTACCAGCAGTTCCGGGACCCTCTTCAATAGGTTCTTC; CDR3aa: CTSSSGTLFNRFF
j_gene: TRBJ2-7; d_gene: .; abundance: many; v_gene: TRBV29-1; CDR3nt: TGCAGCGTTGAAAGCACCAGTAGGGACGAGCAGTACTTC; CDR3aa: CSVESTSRDEQYF
j_gene: TRBJ2-3; d_gene: .; abundance: .; v_gene: TRBV11-2; CDR3nt: TGTGCCAGCAGCTTAGTAGGGAGTAACACAGATACGCAGTATTTT; CDR3aa: CASSLVGSNTDTQYF
j_gene: TRBJ2-7; d_gene: TRBD2; abundance: few; v_gene: TRBV29-1; CDR3nt: TGCAGCACCCGGACTAGCGGGGGGTCCTACGAGCAGTACTTC; CDR3aa: CSTRTSGGSYEQYF
j_gene: TRBJ2-5; d_gene: .; abundance: many; v_gene: TRBV6-5; CDR3nt: TGTGCCAGCAGTTATAACGGGGAAGAGACCCAGTACTTC; CDR3aa: CASSYNGEETQYF
j_gene: TRBJ2-7; d_gene: TRBD1; abundance: .; v_gene: TRBV20-1; CDR3nt: TGCAGTGCTAGAGAGGGGGGACAGGGGGACTACGAGCAGTACTTC; CDR3aa: CSAREGGQGDYEQYF
j_gene: TRBJ1-2; d_gene: .; abundance: .; v_gene: TRBV9; CDR3nt: TGTGCCAGCAGCGTAGATCCCCACCGAGGCGATGGCTACACCTTC; CDR3aa: CASSVDPHRGDGYTF
j_gene: TRBJ1-2; d_gene: .; abundance: .; v_gene: TRBV6-1; CDR3nt: TGTGCCAGCAGTGAAAGGGGGAGAAGGTATGGCTACACCTTC; CDR3aa: CASSERGRRYGYTF
j_gene: TRBJ2-3; d_gene: .; abundance: once; v_gene: TRBV24-1; CDR3nt: TGTGCCACCAGTGACCGCGGGTCAGTTCTCACAGATACGCAGTATTTT; CDR3aa: CATSDRGSVLTDTQYF
j_gene: TRBJ2-1; d_gene: TRBD2; abundance: .; v_gene: TRBV4-2; CDR3nt: TGTGCCAGCAGCCCCGAGGTACAGCGGGGGGGCTACAATGAGCAGTTCTTC; CDR3aa: CASSPEVQRGGYNEQFF
j_gene: TRBJ1-5; d_gene: .; abundance: .; v_gene: TRBV7-8; CDR3nt: TGTGCCAGCAGCTATGGGCAGAACAATCAGCCCCAGCATTTT; CDR3aa: CASSYGQNNQPQHF
j_gene: TRBJ2-3; d_gene: .; abundance: few; v_gene: TRBV18; CDR3nt: TGTGCCAGCTCTCCCTATTCGGGACATATCACAGATACGCAGTATTTT; CDR3aa: CASSPYSGHITDTQYF
j_gene: TRBJ1-2; d_gene: .; abundance: .; v_gene: TRBV3-1; CDR3nt: TGTGCCAGCAGCTTCGACGGAGAGGGGATAGATGGAGGCTACACCTTC; CDR3aa: CASSFDGEGIDGGYTF
j_gene: TRBJ2-2; d_gene: TRBD1; abundance: .; v_gene: TRBV10-2; CDR3nt: TGCGCCAGCAGTGAGGAGGGGGACAGGGGGACCGGGGAGCTGTTTTTT; CDR3aa: CASSEEGDRGTGELFF
j_gene: TRBJ2-5; d_gene: .; abundance: .; v_gene: TRBV5-1; CDR3nt: TGCGCCAGCAGCTTGGCTGGCGGGGAAGCGACCCAGTACTTC; CDR3aa: CASSLAGGEATQYF
j_gene: TRBJ2-7; d_gene: .; abundance: few; v_gene: TRBV10-3; CDR3nt: TGTGCCATCAATCAAGAGCTCTCCTACGAGCAGTACTTC; CDR3aa: CAINQELSYEQYF
j_gene: TRBJ2-3; d_gene: TRBD2; abundance: few; v_gene: TRBV28; CDR3nt: TGTGCCAGCGATTACCTCACTAGCGGAGCTAGCACAGATACGCAGTATTTT; CDR3aa: CASDYLTSGASTDTQYF
j_gene: TRBJ2-5; d_gene: TRBD1; abundance: many; v_gene: TRBV2; CDR3nt: TGTGCCAGCTTAGGACAGGGGGAAGAGACCCAGTACTTC; CDR3aa: CASLGQGEETQYF
j_gene: TRBJ2-3; d_gene: TRBD1; abundance: few; v_gene: TRBV12-5; CDR3nt: TGTGCTAGTGGGACAGGGTTGACCTCTAGCACAGATACGCAGTATTTT; CDR3aa: CASGTGLTSSTDTQYF
j_gene: TRBJ2-1; d_gene: TRBD2; abundance: .; v_gene: TRBV3-1; CDR3nt: TGTGCCAGCAGCCAAGCCCCTCCTAGCGGGGACTACAATGAGCAGTTCTTC; CDR3aa: CASSQAPPSGDYNEQFF
j_gene: TRBJ1-6; d_gene: TRBD1; abundance: .; v_gene: TRBV28; CDR3nt: TGTGCCAGCAGTTTCGGGACAGAGTATTCACCCCTCCACTTT; CDR3aa: CASSFGTEYSPLHF
j_gene: TRBJ1-2; d_gene: .; abundance: .; v_gene: TRBV12-3/TRBV12-4; CDR3nt: TGTGCCAGCAGTCAGGGACCGGCGGCTAACTATGGCCACACCTTC; CDR3aa: CASSQGPAANYGHTF
j_gene: TRBJ1-1; d_gene: TRBD1; abundance: .; v_gene: TRBV6-2/TRBV6-3; CDR3nt: TGTGCCAGCAGTCCGCCGGGACAGGGGGCTGTTATCCCTGAAGCTTTCTTT; CDR3aa: CASSPPGQGAVIPEAFF
j_gene: TRBJ1-1; d_gene: TRBD1; abundance: .; v_gene: TRBV28; CDR3nt: TGTGCCAGCATCCAGGGACAGGGGCTCGAAGCTTTCTTT; CDR3aa: CASIQGQGLEAFF
j_gene: TRBJ2-7; d_gene: TRBD1; abundance: .; v_gene: TRBV7-9; CDR3nt: TGTGCCAGCAGCTCCTACCGGACAGGGCCTTCCTACGAGCAGTACTTC; CDR3aa: CASSSYRTGPSYEQYF
j_gene: TRBJ2-7; d_gene: .; abundance: .; v_gene: TRBV6-5; CDR3nt: TGTGCCAGCAGTTCCGGATTACAAACCCAGTACTTC; CDR3aa: CASSSGLQTQYF
j_gene: TRBJ2-3; d_gene: .; abundance: .; v_gene: TRBV18; CDR3nt: TGTGCCAGCTCACATGTGACAGATACGCAGTATTTT; CDR3aa: CASSHVTDTQYF
j_gene: TRBJ2-5; d_gene: TRBD2; abundance: .; v_gene: TRBV5-1; CDR3nt: TGCGCCAGCAGCTTGGAGGGACTACCCTCAGAGACCCAGTACTTC; CDR3aa: CASSLEGLPSETQYF
j_gene: TRBJ2-1; d_gene: TRBD1; abundance: .; v_gene: TRBV6-5; CDR3nt: TGTGCCAGCAGTTACCCGCTACAGGGGCACGCACCTAATGAGCAGTTCTTC; CDR3aa: CASSYPLQGHAPNEQFF
j_gene: TRBJ2-3; d_gene: .; abundance: many; v_gene: TRBV12-3/TRBV12-4; CDR3nt: TGTGCCAGCAGTTTCCCCAACACAGATACGCAGTATTTT; CDR3aa: CASSFPNTDTQYF
j_gene: TRBJ1-1; d_gene: .; abundance: many; v_gene: TRBV6-5; CDR3nt: TGTGCCAGCAGGGAGAACACTGAAGCTTTCTTT; CDR3aa: CASRENTEAFF
j_gene: TRBJ2-7; d_gene: .; abundance: .; v_gene: TRBV9; CDR3nt: TGTGCCAGCAGCGTAGGGTTGGAATACGAGCAGTACTTC; CDR3aa: CASSVGLEYEQYF
j_gene: TRBJ2-1; d_gene: .; abundance: .; v_gene: TRBV6-5; CDR3nt: TGTGCCAGCAGCCGATCCCAGGCTAACAATGAGCAGTTCTTC; CDR3aa: CASSRSQANNEQFF
j_gene: TRBJ1-4; d_gene: .; abundance: .; v_gene: TRBV12-5; CDR3nt: TGTGCTAGTGGCCTCGCCCCAGCGAATGAAAAACTGTTTTTT; CDR3aa: CASGLAPANEKLFF
j_gene: TRBJ2-7; d_gene: .; abundance: .; v_gene: TRBV12-3/TRBV12-4; CDR3nt: TGTGCCAGCAGTTTGGGGGACCGCCAGGGGCAGTACTTC; CDR3aa: CASSLGDRQGQYF
j_gene: TRBJ1-5; d_gene: TRBD1; abundance: few; v_gene: TRBV7-9; CDR3nt: TGTGCCAGCAGCTTAGCTACAGGGGAGGTTGGCAATCAGCCCCAGCATTTT; CDR3aa: CASSLATGEVGNQPQHF
j_gene: TRBJ2-7; d_gene: TRBD2; abundance: once; v_gene: TRBV6-2/TRBV6-3; CDR3nt: TGTGCCAGCAGTTACCCTCGGGGGACTAGCGGTGCCTACGAGCAGTACTTC; CDR3aa: CASSYPRGTSGAYEQYF
j_gene: TRBJ1-5; d_gene: .; abundance: .; v_gene: TRBV6-2/TRBV6-3; CDR3nt: TGTGCCAGCAGCGGATCCCGCGGACACAATCAGCCCCAGCATTTT; CDR3aa: CASSGSRGHNQPQHF
j_gene: TRBJ2-1; d_gene: TRBD2; abundance: many; v_gene: TRBV4-3; CDR3nt: TGCGCCAGCAGCCGGGGACTAGCGGGGTCGGGTGAGCAGTTCTTC; CDR3aa: CASSRGLAGSGEQFF
j_gene: TRBJ2-3; d_gene: TRBD1; abundance: .; v_gene: TRBV20-1; CDR3nt: TGCAGTGCTTCGGGGACAGGGAGCACAGATACGCAGTATTTT; CDR3aa: CSASGTGSTDTQYF
j_gene: TRBJ1-1; d_gene: .; abundance: .; v_gene: TRBV2; CDR3nt: TGTGCCAGCAGTGAAGCCGGACCCCCGACAGGAGAAGCTTTCTTT; CDR3aa: CASSEAGPPTGEAFF
j_gene: TRBJ2-1; d_gene: .; abundance: few; v_gene: TRBV4-2; CDR3nt: TGTGCCAGCAGCCGAACAGGATTTTTGTACAATGAGCAGTTCTTC; CDR3aa: CASSRTGFLYNEQFF